What follows are 4 T cell receptor beta chains derived from one specimen sequenced in a study of CD8 T cells in Susac syndrome (dated by TCRdb to the late 2010s). Libraries were constructed by the immunoSEQ multiplex PCR assay. RNA was extracted with the RNeasy kit and about 0.5 to 1 ug was reverse transcribed using random hexamers. TCRdb ran its own pipeline on the public reads, namely fastp trimming at Q25 and MiXCR clone calling, and kept in-frame beta chains. Each CDR3 protein appears once, grouped with its most common genes and DNA. The sample includes 95,000 to 150,000 distinct CDR3 sequences, with roughly 94% observed a single time. In total, the top ten clones hold less than 0.3% of the sample. Sequenced input: CD8+ T cells from PBMCs. Receptors originate from a human donor with Susac syndrome.

The chain employs TRBV6-2 or TRBV6-3 and TRBJ2-5, with 8 nucleotides matching TRBD2. V shed 0 bases and J 1 base; nucleotides not matched to a gene: 4. Germline CDR1 and CDR2: MNHEY and SVGEGT. CDR3 length: 16 residues. The CDR3 reads CASSYSGGGTQETQYF. CDR3 nucleotide sequence: TGTGCCAGCAGTTACTCCGGCGGGGGGACCCAAGAGACCCAGTACTTC.

In its sample, this clonotype was seen a few times. The chain joins TRBV29-1 to TRBJ1-1; unclear D gene. The length of the CDR3 is 11 residues. Trimming removed 5 bases at V and 0 bases at J, with 4 bases between. The germline V gene encodes CDR1 SQVTM and CDR2 ANQGSEA. This CDR3 reads CSVTMNTEAFF. DNA for the CDR3: TGCAGCGTTACTATGAACACTGAAGCTTTCTTT.

The chain carries TRBV29-1 and TRBJ1-2; D ambiguous. CDR1 SQVTM and CDR2 ANQGSEA come from the germline V gene. V was pared by 3 bases and J by 8 bases, with 10 bases between. The length of the CDR3 is 11 residues. The CDR3 here is CSVDDRRGYTF. In nucleotides, the CDR3 is TGCAGCGTTGATGACCGCAGGGGCTACACCTTC. The full variable domain, rest sourced from reference TRBV29-1 and TRBJ1-2, is SAVISQKPSRDICQRGTSLTIQCQVDSQVTMMFWYRQQPGQSLTLIATANQGSEATYESGFVIDKFPISRPNLTFSTLTVSNMSPEDSSIYLCSVDDRRGYTFGSGTRLTVV.

The chain joins TRBV7-2 to TRBJ1-5; D might be TRBD1 (5 bases). Germline CDR1 SGHTA, CDR2 FQGNSA. The CDR3 totals 13 residues. Deletions cut 10 bases from V and 3 bases from J, with 13 bases between. The CDR3 region has the DNA TGTGCCATCGCAGCAGGGTTCAATCAGCCCCAGCATTTT. Its protein product is CAIAAGFNQPQHF. Full variable domain (remainder filled in from reference TRBV7-2 and TRBJ1-5): GAGVSQSPSNKVTEKGKDVELRCDPISGHTALYWYRQSLGQGLEFLIYFQGNSAPDKSGLPSDRFSAERTGGSVSTLTIQRTQQEDSAVYLCAIAAGFNQPQHFGDGTRLSIL.